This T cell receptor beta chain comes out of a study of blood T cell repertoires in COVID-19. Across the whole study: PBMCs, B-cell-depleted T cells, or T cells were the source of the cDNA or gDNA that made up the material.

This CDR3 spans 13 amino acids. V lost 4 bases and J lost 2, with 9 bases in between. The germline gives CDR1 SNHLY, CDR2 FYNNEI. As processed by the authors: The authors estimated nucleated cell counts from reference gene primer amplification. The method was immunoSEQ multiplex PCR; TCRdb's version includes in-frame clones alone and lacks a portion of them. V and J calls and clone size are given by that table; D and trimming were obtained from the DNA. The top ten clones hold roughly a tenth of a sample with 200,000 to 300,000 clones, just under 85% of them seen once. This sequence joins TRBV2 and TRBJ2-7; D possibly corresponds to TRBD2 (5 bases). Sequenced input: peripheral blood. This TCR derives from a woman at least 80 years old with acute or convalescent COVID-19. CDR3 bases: TGTGCCAGCAGTGCCGGGGTACCCTACGAGCAGTACTTC. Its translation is CASSAGVPYEQYF.